These 9 T cell receptor beta chains originate from one sample sequenced in a study of cytomegalovirus exposure and HLA in healthy donors. The PCR made use of 60 Vbeta and 13 Jbeta primers. Assay used: immunoSEQ multiplex PCR; TCRdb lists only in-frame clones, some missing. This sample has more than 85,000 clones; roughly 15% occur once, and the top ten carry around 0.86%. Sequencing was performed on PBMCs. These receptors were collected from a female donor in good health and CMV-seronegative.

This clone turned up a few times. This chain joins TRBV4-2 and TRBJ1-4; TRBD1 matches at 8 bases. The germline CDR1 and CDR2 sequences are LGHNA and YNFKEQ. J lost 8 bases, V lost 0 bases, and 8 bases had no gene match. CDR3 length equals 16 residues. The CDR3 reads CASSQDTAGGFEKLFF. The CDR3 nucleotides read TGTGCCAGCAGCCAAGATACGGCAGGGGGCTTCGAAAAACTGTTTTTT.

This clone was detected a few times. The chain employs TRBV5-1 and TRBJ1-1; D is unclear. Germline CDR1 is SGHRS and CDR2 is YFSETQ. The CDR3 has 15 amino acids. With 2 bases removed from V and 3 bases from J, the gap between germline ends came to 14 bases. Written as DNA, the CDR3 is TGCGCCAGCAGCTTAGTAGTTCAGACTGACACTGAAGCTTTCTTT. It codes for CASSLVVQTDTEAFF.

The CDR3 is CASSPRRTDHATNEKLFF. CDR3 sequence (DNA): TGTGCCAGCTCACCTAGGAGGACAGACCATGCAACTAATGAAAAACTGTTTTTT. The gene calls are TRBV18 and TRBJ1-4, with D tentatively TRBD1 (6 bases). Germline V gene sequence: CDR1 KGHSH, CDR2 LQKENI. V was clipped by 3 bases and J by 0 bases, with 17 bases between them. CDR3 length: 18 residues.

This clone showed up just a few times. The chain recombines TRBV13 with TRBJ2-3; TRBD2 matches at 9 bases. V lost 4 bases to trimming and J lost 2 bases; unmatched junction nucleotides: 13. CDR1 PRHDT and CDR2 FYEKMQ come from the germline V gene (reference sequence). CDR3 length equals 18 residues. CDR3 nucleotide sequence: TGTGCCAGCAGCTCCCAAGAGAATAGCGGGGGCTCCACAGATACGCAGTATTTT. Its protein is CASSSQENSGGSTDTQYF.

This clone has only a few counts. This rearrangement joins TRBV9 to TRBJ2-2; possibly TRBD1 for D (5 bases). Germline V gene data show CDR1 as SGDLS and CDR2 as YYNGEE. The CDR3 runs 15 residues. Trimming cost V 0 bases and J 4 bases, with 10 bases left between them. The CDR3 DNA is TGTGCCAGCAGCGTAGAGGGCAGGGCCACCGGGGAGCTGTTTTTT. Amino acids: CASSVEGRATGELFF.

The chain links TRBV30 to TRBJ2-3, with D uncertain. V lost 0 bases, J lost 6 bases, and 13 bases lay in between. There are 14 residues in the CDR3. CDR1 GTSNPN and CDR2 SVGIG come from the germline V gene (reference sequence). The CDR3 DNA follows: TGTGCCTGGAGTGTAATCCCGGTTTGGGATACGCAGTATTTT. Its protein is CAWSVIPVWDTQYF. Drawing the rest from reference TRBV30 and TRBJ2-3, the complete variable domain is SQTIHQWPATLVQPVGSPLSLECTVEGTSNPNLYWYRQAAGRGLQLLFYSVGIGQISSEVPQNLSASRPQDRQFILSSKKLLLSDSGFYLCAWSVIPVWDTQYFGPGTRLTVL.

The chain couples TRBV7-2 to TRBJ1-4; 9 bases are shared with TRBD1. Germline V lookup: CDR1 SGHTA, CDR2 FQGNSA. This CDR3 comprises 15 residues. J was trimmed by 5 bases and V by 5 bases; bases with no gene match: 6. In DNA form, the CDR3 reads TGTGCCAGCAGCAAGGGACAGGGAGGGAATGAAAAACTGTTTTTT. It yields the protein CASSKGQGGNEKLFF.

This clone was recorded a few times. The chain couples TRBV5-1 to TRBJ2-7, with a possible D match to TRBD2 (7 bases). Germline loops: CDR1 SGHRS, CDR2 YFSETQ. The CDR3 contains 14 residues. V shed 4 bases and J shed 2 bases, with 13 bases lying between them. For the CDR3, the DNA is TGCGCCAGCAGCGTTGCGGGGGCCACCTACGAGCAGTACTTC. Encoded protein: CASSVAGATYEQYF.

V and J are TRBV9 and TRBJ2-5; 7 bases agree with TRBD2. This CDR3 region has 15 residues. Germline trimming cut 0 bases from V and 5 bases from J; bases unmatched to any gene: 7. From germline, CDR1 is SGDLS and CDR2 YYNGEE. In DNA, the CDR3 is TGTGCCAGCAGCGTAGTCGCTAGCGGAGGGGAGACCCAGTACTTC. Protein: CASSVVASGGETQYF.